One TCR beta chain is described in this entry. Its antigen is undetermined. The entry originates in a study of shared clonotypes between healthy human individuals. General study findings and limits: Non-shared clonotypes showed lower generation probabilities than clonotypes common to all four donors. Measured sharing among donors was expected to vary with sequencing depth.

Only CD45RO-negative cells positively selected for CCR7 counted as naive CD8 cells, so terminally differentiated effector memory CD45RA+ cells were excluded. Donors included only healthy HIV-negative adults lacking recent acute infections or vaccinations. The study drew all its donors from Caucasian adults living in Nashville, Tennessee. TCRdb's copy holds only in-frame clones and misses some; the assay was immunoSEQ multiplex PCR. The table shows roughly 2,000,000 clones, with roughly 95% occurring only once. Specimen: naive CD8+ T cells from PBMCs. The receptor was isolated from a man aged 18-30 years in good health. Some clones in this sample may be carry-over from other donors' samples.

The CDR3 is CASSPPKGTGATNEKLFF. CDR3 coding DNA: TGTGCCAGCTCACCACCAAAGGGGACAGGGGCGACTAATGAAAAACTGTTTTTT. V is TRBV18 and J is TRBJ1-4; 10 nucleotides agree with TRBD1. The germline CDR1 and CDR2 sequences are KGHSH and LQKENI. CDR3 length equals 18 residues. Trimming took 0 bases from V and 2 from J; bases not matched to a gene: 6.